This T cell receptor (beta chain) was recorded in a study of beta chain features in type 1 diabetes. Whole-study results and caveats: The question of HLA type influencing TCRB rearrangement was one that remained unresolved here. PCR could preferentially amplify shorter templates, alike in patients and controls.

What was sequenced were expressed TCRB transcripts, since all of the isolated RNA had been reverse transcribed. Data came from immunoSEQ multiplex PCR; TCRdb stores just in-frame clones and leaves some out. Found here are around 200,000 clones, about 13% of them singletons; the top ten hold around 0.63%. On this clone itself: Its target is not known.

The CDR3 has 14 amino acids. The V gene end was trimmed by 5 bases and the J gene end by 1 base; junction bases not matched to a gene: 1. Germline CDR1 SGHVS, CDR2 FQNEAQ. Isolation of CD4+ naive, central memory, regulatory and stem cell-like memory cells was achieved by sorting via CD45RO/CCR7/CD25/CD127/CD95/CD27. The genes are TRBV7-8 and TRBJ1-1; 10 nucleotides agree with TRBD1. The TCR originated in a woman younger than 35 in good health. Sequencing input: central memory CD4+ T cells from blood. The CDR3 coding sequence is TGTGCCAGCAGCCGGGACAGGGGGAACACTGAAGCTTTCTTT. This sequence encodes CASSRDRGNTEAFF.